Shown below are 6 T cell receptor beta chains from a single sample sequenced in a study of T cell repertoires in cytomegalovirus infection (dated by TCRdb to the late 2010s). Explained via the paper, the treatment or condition label denotes: in vitro stimulation with specific CMV peptide epitopes to enrich CMV-specific T cells. These reads were obtained on an Illumina HiSeq 1500. TCRdb reworked the public reads: Q25 trimming with fastp, MiXCR clone assembly, productive beta chains retained. CDR3 protein duplicates are merged, each entry listing the most common genes and DNA. In all, the sample holds about 130,000 distinct CDR3 sequences, and around 30% of those were seen once. Jointly, the top ten make up 58% of the sample. The antigens of these receptors remain unknown. The sequencing used CD8+ T cells from cultured PBMCs, collected from culture after CMV antigen stimulation. These receptor sequences come from a human donor in good health (CMV status not recorded). Some clones in this sample may be carry-over from other donors' samples.

This clonotype was counted a few times. CDR3 bases: TGCGCCAGCAGCCAAGAGTATGGCCCGAACGGGGAGCTGTTTTTT. Translation gives CASSQEYGPNGELFF. V and J are TRBV4-1 and TRBJ2-2, with D unclear. The germline V gene has CDR1 MGHRA and CDR2 YSYEKL. The V end lost 0 bases, the J end lost 7 bases, and 12 bases lay between the germline ends. The CDR3 spans 15 residues.

The rearrangement joins TRBV4-1 to TRBJ2-7, with D tentatively TRBD2 (6 bases). The CDR3 sequence is 17 residues long. Germline assignment: CDR1 MGHRA and CDR2 YSYEKL. Trimming removed 4 bases from V and 0 bases from J, with 19 bases in between. This CDR3 reads CASSLRHSQAGSYEQYF. In nucleotides, the CDR3 is TGCGCCAGCAGCCTCCGCCACAGCCAAGCGGGCTCCTACGAGCAGTACTTC.

This clonotype appeared a few times. The rearrangement links TRBV6-5 to TRBJ1-2; D call uncertain. Deletions cut 3 bases from V and 2 bases from J, with 13 bases between. The germline gives CDR1 MNHEY, CDR2 SVGAGI. The CDR3 has 15 residues. The CDR3 DNA sequence: TGTGCCAGCAGTTATCTGGGTGGAGGAAACTATGGCTACACCTTC. It translates to CASSYLGGGNYGYTF.

Many counts were recorded for this clonotype. The V call is TRBV7-6, the J call TRBJ2-2, with D hard to call. The CDR3 is 11 amino acids. The germline V and J ends were trimmed by 5 bases and 5 bases, with 3 bases remaining between them. From germline, CDR1 is SGHVS and CDR2 FNYEAQ. CDR3 protein: CASSETGELFF. CDR3 in DNA: TGTGCCAGCAGCGAGACCGGGGAGCTGTTTTTT.

The table lists this clonotype with many counts. The chain joins TRBV7-9 to TRBJ1-1; D is ambiguous. CDR1 SEHNR and CDR2 FQNEAQ come from the germline V gene (reference sequence). The CDR3 extends over 12 amino acids. Trimming removed 8 bases at V and 3 bases at J, with 10 bases between. The CDR3 here is CASGDGHTEAFF. DNA for the CDR3: TGTGCCAGCGGCGATGGGCACACTGAAGCTTTCTTT. The full variable domain, in which reference TRBV7-9 and TRBJ1-1 provide the parts outside the CDR3, is DTGVSQNPRHKITKRGQNVTFRCDPISEHNRLYWYRQTLGQGPEFLTYFQNEAQLEKSRLLSDRFSAERPKGSFSTLEIQRTEQGDSAMYLCASGDGHTEAFFGQGTRLTVV.

The chain combines TRBV3-1 with TRBJ1-6; 8 nucleotides line up with TRBD1. CDR1 is LGHDT, CDR2 YNNKEL, per germline (reference sequence). The CDR3 length is 14 residues. The trim removed 5 bases at V and 9 bases at J, leaving 6 bases unmatched. The CDR3 DNA reads as TGTGCCAGCAGCTCCGGGACAGGCACTTCACCCCTCCACTTT. Translated: CASSSGTGTSPLHF.